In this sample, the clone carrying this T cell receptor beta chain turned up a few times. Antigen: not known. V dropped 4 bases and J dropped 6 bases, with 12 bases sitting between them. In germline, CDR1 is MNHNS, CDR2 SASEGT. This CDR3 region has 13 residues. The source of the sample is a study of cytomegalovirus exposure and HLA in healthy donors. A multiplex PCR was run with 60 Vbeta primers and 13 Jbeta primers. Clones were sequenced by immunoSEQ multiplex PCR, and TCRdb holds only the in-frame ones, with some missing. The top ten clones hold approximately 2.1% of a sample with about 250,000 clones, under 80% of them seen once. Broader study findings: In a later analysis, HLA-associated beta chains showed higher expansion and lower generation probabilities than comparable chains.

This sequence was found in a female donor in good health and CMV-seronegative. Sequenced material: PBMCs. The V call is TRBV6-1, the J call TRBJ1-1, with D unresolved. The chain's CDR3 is CASSVPLGAEAFF. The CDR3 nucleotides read TGTGCCAGCAGTGTACCTCTGGGCGCTGAAGCTTTCTTT.